The entry that follows covers one T cell receptor beta chain sequence. The antigen remains undetermined. These data come from a study of cytomegalovirus exposure and HLA in healthy donors. Study-wide findings and caveats: There were 150 to 200 TCR beta chains listed as cytomegalovirus-associated. Generally TCR sequences proved uncommon, though certain public TCRs appeared in numerous donors. The classifier reportedly diagnosed cytomegalovirus status with high specificity and sensitivity.

Generated by immunoSEQ multiplex PCR, the TCRdb table keeps only in-frame clones and is missing some. The sample carries around 250,000 clones, 90% recorded once. The sequencing sample was made of PBMCs. This TCR was recovered from a woman under 30 in good health and CMV-seronegative.

The CDR3 reads CASSQDLYSGANVLTF. The DNA for the CDR3 is TGTGCCAGCAGCCAAGATTTGTACTCTGGGGCCAACGTCCTGACTTTC. This rearrangement joins TRBV4-2 to TRBJ2-6; D is uncertain. Trimming cost V 0 bases and J 0 bases, with 6 bases left between them. This CDR3 is built from 16 residues. Germline values: CDR1 LGHNA, CDR2 YNFKEQ.